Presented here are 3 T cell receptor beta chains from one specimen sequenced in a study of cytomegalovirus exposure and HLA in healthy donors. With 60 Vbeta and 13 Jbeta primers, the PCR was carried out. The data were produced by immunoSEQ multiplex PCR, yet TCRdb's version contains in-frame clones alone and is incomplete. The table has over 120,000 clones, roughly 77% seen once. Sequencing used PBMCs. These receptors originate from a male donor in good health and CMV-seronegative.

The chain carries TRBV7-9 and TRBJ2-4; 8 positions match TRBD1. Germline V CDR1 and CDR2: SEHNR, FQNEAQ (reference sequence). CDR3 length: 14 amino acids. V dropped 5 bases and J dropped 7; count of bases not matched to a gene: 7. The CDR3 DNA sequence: TGTGCCAGCAGCCCGACAGGGGTTAGGAACATTCAGTACTTC. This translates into CASSPTGVRNIQYF.

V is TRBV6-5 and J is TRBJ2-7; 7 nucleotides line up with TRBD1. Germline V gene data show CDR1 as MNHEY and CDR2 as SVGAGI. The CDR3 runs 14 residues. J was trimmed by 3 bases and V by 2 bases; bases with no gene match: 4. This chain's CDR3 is CASSYGTANYEQYF. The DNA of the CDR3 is TGTGCCAGCAGTTACGGGACAGCCAACTACGAGCAGTACTTC.

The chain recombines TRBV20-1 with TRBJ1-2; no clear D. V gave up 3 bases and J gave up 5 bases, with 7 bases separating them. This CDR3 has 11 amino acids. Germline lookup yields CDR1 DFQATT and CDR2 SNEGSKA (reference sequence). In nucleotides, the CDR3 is TGCAGTGCTAGGGGCCAGTATGGCTACACCTTC. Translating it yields CSARGQYGYTF.